The clone carrying this T cell receptor beta chain has a handful of counts. What it binds is unknown. Each TCR beta library was made by quantitative 5'-RACE that incorporated molecular barcodes. TCRdb re-called the 5' RACE reads through MiXCR, storing one row per CDR3 protein. Seen here are 250,000 or so distinct CDR3 sequences, roughly a quarter observed once, and the top ten hold roughly 0.6%. The data belong to a study of CD8 T cells in ankylosing spondylitis. Whole-study results and caveats: About 8 highly homologous variants formed a TCR beta motif that appeared characteristic of ankylosing spondylitis blood. As reported, disease-linked clones showed significant enrichment in matched ankylosing spondylitis synovial fluid. Relatively scarce in peripheral blood, disease-linked clones were CD8+.

The sequence derives from a male donor with ankylosing spondylitis or in good health (not recorded which). Sequenced input: blood, either unsorted or a sorted T cell fraction (not recorded which).

The CDR3 DNA follows: TGCAGTGCTAGACCGAGTGATTCCCATACGCAGTATTTT. Its protein product is CSARPSDSHTQYF. This chain joins TRBV20-1 and TRBJ2-3; D gene unclear. Germline assignment: CDR1 DFQATT and CDR2 SNEGSKA (reference sequence). The V end was cut by 2 bases, the J end by 7 bases, with 13 bases between. The CDR3 is 13 residues long.